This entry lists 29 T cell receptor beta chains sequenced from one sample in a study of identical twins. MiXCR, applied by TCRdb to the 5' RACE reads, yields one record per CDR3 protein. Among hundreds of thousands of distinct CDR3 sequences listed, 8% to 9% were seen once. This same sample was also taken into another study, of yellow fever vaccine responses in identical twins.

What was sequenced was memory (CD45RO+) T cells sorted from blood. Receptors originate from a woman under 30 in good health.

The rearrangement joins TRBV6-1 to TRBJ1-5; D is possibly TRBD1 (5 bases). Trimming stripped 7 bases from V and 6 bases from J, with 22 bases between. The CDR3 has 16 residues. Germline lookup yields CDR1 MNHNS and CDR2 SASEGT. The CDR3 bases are TGTGCCAGCAACACCCTCCCCGGGCAGGGCGGTCAGCCCCAGCATTTT. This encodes CASNTLPGQGGQPQHF.

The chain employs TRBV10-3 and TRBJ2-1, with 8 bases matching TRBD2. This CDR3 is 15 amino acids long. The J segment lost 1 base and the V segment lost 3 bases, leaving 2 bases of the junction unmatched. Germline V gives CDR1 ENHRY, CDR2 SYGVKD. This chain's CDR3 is CAISDAGGSYNEQFF. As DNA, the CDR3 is TGTGCCATCAGTGATGCGGGGGGATCCTACAATGAGCAGTTCTTC.

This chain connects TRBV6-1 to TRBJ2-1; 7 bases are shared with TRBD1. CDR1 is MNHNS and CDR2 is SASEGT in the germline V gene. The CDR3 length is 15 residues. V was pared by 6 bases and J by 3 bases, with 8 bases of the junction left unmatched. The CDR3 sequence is CASRTRGQVYNEQFF. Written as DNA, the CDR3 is TGTGCCAGCAGGACGAGAGGACAGGTCTACAATGAGCAGTTCTTC.

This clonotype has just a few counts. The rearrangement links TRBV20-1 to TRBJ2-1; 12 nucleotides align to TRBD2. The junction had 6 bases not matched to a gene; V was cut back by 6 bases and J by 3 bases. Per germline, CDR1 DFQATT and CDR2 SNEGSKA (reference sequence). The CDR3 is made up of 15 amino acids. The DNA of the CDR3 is TGCAGTGCGCCGACTAGCGGGGGACTCTACAATGAGCAGTTCTTC. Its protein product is CSAPTSGGLYNEQFF.

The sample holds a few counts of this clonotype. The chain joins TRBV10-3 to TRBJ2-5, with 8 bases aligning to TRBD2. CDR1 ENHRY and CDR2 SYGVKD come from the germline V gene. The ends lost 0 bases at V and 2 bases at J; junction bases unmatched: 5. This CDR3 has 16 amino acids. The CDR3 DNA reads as TGTGCCATCAGTGAGTCGAAAGGCGGGGGGCAAGAGACCCAGTACTTC. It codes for CAISESKGGGQETQYF.

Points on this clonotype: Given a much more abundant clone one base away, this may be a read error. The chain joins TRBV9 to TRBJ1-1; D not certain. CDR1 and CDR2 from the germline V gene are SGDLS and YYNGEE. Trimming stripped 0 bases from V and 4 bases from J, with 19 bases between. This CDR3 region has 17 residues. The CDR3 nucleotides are TGTGCCAGCAGCGTAGGAGTCAGGCGATACCAAATCACTGAAGCTTTCTTT. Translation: CASSVGVRRYQITEAFF.

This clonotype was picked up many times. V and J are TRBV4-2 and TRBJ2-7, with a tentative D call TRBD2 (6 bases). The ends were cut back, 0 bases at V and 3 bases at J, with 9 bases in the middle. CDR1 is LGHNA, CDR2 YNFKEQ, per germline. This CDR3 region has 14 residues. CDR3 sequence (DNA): TGTGCCAGCAGCCAAGAGGAGGGCAGCTACGAGCAGTACTTC. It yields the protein CASSQEEGSYEQYF.

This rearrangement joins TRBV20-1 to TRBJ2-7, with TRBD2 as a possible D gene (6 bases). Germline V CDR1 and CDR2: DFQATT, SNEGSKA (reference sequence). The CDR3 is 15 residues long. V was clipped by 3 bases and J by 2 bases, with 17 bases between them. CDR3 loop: CSARGSGTDPYEQYV. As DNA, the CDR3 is TGCAGTGCTAGGGGTTCCGGGACTGATCCCTACGAGCAGTACGTC.

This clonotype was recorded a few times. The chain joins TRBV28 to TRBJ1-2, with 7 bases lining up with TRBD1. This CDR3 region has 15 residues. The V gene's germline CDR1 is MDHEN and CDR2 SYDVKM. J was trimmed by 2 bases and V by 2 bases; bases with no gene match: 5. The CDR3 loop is CASSLGPDRNYGYTF. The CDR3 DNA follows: TGTGCCAGCAGTTTAGGCCCGGACAGGAACTATGGCTACACCTTC.

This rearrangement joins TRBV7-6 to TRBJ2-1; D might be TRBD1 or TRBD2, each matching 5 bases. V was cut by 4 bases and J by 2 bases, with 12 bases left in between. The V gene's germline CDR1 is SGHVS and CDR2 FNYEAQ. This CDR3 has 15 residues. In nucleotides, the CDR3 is TGTGCCAGCAGCTCGGGACCGACGACCTACAATGAGCAGTTCTTC. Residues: CASSSGPTTYNEQFF.

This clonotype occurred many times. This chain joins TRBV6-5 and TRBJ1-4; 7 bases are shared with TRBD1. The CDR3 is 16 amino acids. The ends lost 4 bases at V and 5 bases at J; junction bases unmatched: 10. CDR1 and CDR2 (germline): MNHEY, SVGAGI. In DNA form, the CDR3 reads TGTGCCAGCAGTTCCGGCCGACAGGGCGCAAATGAAAAACTGTTTTTT. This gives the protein CASSSGRQGANEKLFF.

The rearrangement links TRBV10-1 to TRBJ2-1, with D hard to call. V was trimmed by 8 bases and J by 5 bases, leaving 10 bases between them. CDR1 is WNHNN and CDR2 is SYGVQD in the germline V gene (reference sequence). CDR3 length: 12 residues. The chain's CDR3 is CASSDADNEQFF. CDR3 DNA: TGCGCCAGCTCTGACGCGGACAATGAGCAGTTCTTC.

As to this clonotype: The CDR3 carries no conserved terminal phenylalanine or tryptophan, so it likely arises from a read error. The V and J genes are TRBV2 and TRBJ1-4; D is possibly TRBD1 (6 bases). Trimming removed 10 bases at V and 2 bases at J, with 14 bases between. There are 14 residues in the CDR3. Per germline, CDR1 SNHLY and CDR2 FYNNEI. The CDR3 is CATGTGLTNEKLFL. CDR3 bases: TGTGCCACCGGAACAGGGCTCACTAATGAAAAACTGTTTCTT.

Here the CDR3 DNA reads TGTGCCAGCAGCTTAGATCCCCGGCAGGGGTCCGGGGAGCTGTTTTTT. This gives the protein CASSLDPRQGSGELFF. The chain joins TRBV13 to TRBJ2-2, with a tentative D call TRBD1 (6 bases). V was clipped by 1 base and J by 6 bases, with 15 bases between them. This CDR3 has 16 residues. CDR1 and CDR2 (germline): PRHDT, FYEKMQ (reference sequence).

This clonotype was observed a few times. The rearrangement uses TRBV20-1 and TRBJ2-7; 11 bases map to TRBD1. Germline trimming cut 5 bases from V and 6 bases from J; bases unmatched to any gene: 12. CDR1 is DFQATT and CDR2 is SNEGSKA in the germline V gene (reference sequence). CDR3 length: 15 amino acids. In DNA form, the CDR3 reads TGCAGTGCTTCGCGCCCGGGACAGGGGGGTCTCGAGCAGTACTTC. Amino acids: CSASRPGQGGLEQYF.

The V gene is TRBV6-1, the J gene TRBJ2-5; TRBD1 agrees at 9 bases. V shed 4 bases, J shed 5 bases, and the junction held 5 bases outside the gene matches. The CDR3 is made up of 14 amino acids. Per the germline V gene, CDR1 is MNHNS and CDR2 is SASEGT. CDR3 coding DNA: TGTGCCAGCAGTGGGGACAGGGAAATGGAGACCCAGTACTTC. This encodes CASSGDREMETQYF.

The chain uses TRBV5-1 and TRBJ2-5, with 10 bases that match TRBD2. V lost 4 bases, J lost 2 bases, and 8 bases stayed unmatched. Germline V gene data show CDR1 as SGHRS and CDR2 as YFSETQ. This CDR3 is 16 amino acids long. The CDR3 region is CASSTKSGRGQETQYF. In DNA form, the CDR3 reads TGCGCCAGCAGCACCAAAAGCGGGAGGGGACAAGAGACCCAGTACTTC.

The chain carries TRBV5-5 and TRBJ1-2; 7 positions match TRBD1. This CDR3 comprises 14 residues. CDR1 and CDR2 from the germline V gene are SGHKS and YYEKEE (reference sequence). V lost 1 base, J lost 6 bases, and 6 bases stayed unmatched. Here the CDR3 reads CASSLSRGGNGYTF. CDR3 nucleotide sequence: TGTGCCAGCAGCTTGAGCAGGGGGGGGAATGGCTACACCTTC.

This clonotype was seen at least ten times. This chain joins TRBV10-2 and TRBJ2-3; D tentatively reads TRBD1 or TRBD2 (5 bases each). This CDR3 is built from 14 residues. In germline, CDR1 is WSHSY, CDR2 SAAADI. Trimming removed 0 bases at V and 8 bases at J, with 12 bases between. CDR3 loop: CASSESGDQRTQYF. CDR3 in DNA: TGCGCCAGCAGTGAGTCCGGGGACCAGCGTACGCAGTATTTT.

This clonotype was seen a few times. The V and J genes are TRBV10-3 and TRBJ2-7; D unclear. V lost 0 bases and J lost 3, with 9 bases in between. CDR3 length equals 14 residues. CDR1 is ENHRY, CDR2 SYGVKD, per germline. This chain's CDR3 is CAISESGTYYEQYF. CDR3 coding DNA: TGTGCCATCAGTGAGTCAGGCACTTACTACGAGCAGTACTTC.

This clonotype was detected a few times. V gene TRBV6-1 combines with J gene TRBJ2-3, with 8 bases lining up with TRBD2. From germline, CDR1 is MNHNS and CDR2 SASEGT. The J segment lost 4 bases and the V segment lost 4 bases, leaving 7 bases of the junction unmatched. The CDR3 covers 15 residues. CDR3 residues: CASSAIGRAPDTQYF. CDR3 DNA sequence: TGTGCCAGCAGTGCGATCGGGAGGGCCCCAGATACGCAGTATTTT.

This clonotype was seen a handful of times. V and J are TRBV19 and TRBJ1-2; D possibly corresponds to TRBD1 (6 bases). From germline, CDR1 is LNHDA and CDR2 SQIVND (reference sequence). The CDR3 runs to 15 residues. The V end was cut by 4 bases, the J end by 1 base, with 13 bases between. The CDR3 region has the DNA TGTGCCAGTAGTACATTTCAACAGGGTAACTATGGCTACACCTTC. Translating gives CASSTFQQGNYGYTF.

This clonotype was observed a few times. The CDR3 nucleotides read TGCGCCAGCAGCTTGTCCGGGACAGGGATCTACGAGCAGTACTTC. It specifies CASSLSGTGIYEQYF. J is TRBJ2-7 and V is TRBV5-1; 9 positions agree with TRBD1. This CDR3 region has 15 residues. The V gene's germline CDR1 is SGHRS and CDR2 YFSETQ. With 1 base clipped from V and 3 bases from J, the junction kept 5 bases outside the gene matches.

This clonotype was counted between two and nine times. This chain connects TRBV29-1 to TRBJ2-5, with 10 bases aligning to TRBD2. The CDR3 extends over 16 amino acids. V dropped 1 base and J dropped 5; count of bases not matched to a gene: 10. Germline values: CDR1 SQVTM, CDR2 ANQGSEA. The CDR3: CSVEGGASGSQETQYF. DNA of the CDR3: TGCAGCGTTGAAGGAGGAGCTAGCGGGAGTCAGGAGACCCAGTACTTC.

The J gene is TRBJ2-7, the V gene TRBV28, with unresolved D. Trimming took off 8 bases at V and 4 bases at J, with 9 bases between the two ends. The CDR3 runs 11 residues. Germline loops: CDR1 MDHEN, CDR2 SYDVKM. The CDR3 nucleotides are TGTGCCAGCCGAGGTGTGTACGAGCAGTACGTC. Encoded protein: CASRGVYEQYV.

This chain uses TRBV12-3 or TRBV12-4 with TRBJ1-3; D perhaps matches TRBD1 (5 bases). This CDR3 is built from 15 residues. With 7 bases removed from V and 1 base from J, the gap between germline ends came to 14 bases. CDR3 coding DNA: TGTGCCAGCAACAACAGGAGGTCATCTGGAAACACCATATATTTT. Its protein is CASNNRRSSGNTIYF.

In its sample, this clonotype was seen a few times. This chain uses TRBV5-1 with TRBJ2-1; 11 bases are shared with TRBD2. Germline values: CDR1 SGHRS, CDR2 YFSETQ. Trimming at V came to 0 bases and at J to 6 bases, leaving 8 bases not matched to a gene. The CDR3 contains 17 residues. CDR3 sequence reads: CASSLGLLAGDLNEQFF. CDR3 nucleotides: TGCGCCAGCAGCTTGGGCTTACTAGCGGGAGATCTCAATGAGCAGTTCTTC.

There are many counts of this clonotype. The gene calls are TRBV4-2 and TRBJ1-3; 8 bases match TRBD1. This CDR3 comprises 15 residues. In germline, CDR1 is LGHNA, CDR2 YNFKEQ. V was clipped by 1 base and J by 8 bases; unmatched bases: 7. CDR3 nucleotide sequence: TGTGCCAGCAGCCAAGGTGCGGACAGGGAGGACACCATATATTTT. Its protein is CASSQGADREDTIYF.

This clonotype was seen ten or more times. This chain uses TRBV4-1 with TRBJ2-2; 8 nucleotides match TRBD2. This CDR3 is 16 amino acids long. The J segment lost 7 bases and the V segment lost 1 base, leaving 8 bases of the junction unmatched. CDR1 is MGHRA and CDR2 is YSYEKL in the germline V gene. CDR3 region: CASSQVGGLGDGELFF. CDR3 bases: TGCGCCAGCAGCCAAGTAGGGGGACTAGGGGACGGGGAGCTGTTTTTT.